What follows is one T cell receptor (beta chain) and its context. The antigen is unknown. The TCR beta libraries were generated through quantitative 5'-RACE incorporating molecular barcodes. TCRdb passed the 5' RACE reads through MiXCR, listing each CDR3 protein once. The repertoire has about 360,000 distinct CDR3 sequences, 20% to 25% of them found once; the top ten carry around 13%. The data derive from a study of CD8 T cells in ankylosing spondylitis. Study results and caveats: Relatively scarce in peripheral blood, disease-linked clones were CD8+. Matched ankylosing spondylitis synovial fluid reportedly contained a significantly enriched population of disease-linked clones.

This receptor was taken from a male donor with ankylosing spondylitis or in good health (not recorded which). Material for sequencing was blood, either unsorted or a sorted T cell fraction (not recorded which).

CDR3 protein: CASSQEAEGSYEQYF. The CDR3 DNA follows: TGTGCCAGCAGCCAAGAAGCGGAGGGCTCCTACGAGCAGTACTTC. The V gene is TRBV4-2, the J gene TRBJ2-7, with D possibly matching TRBD2 (6 bases). The germline CDR1 and CDR2 sequences are LGHNA and YNFKEQ. The length of the CDR3 is 15 residues. Trimming shortened V by 0 bases and J by 0 bases, and 9 bases separated the two germline ends.